This TCR beta chain is drawn from a study of blood T cell repertoires in COVID-19. Study context: Italy, Spain and the United States were the sources of the convalescent and acute COVID-19 samples.

Generated by immunoSEQ multiplex PCR, the TCRdb table keeps only in-frame clones and is missing some. Of under 250,000 clones in the sample, 88% were seen once. Seattle enrolled patients during active infection and tracked them longitudinally. The CDR3 consists of 13 residues. The germline V and J ends were trimmed by 4 bases and 5 bases, with 9 bases remaining between them. Material: peripheral blood. This rearrangement joins TRBV12-3 or TRBV12-4 to TRBJ2-1, with a possible D match to TRBD2 (6 bases). This sequence was found in a young woman with COVID-19, enrolled during active disease. The CDR3 region is CASSSGLDNEQFF. DNA of the CDR3: TGTGCCAGCAGTTCGGGACTGGACAATGAGCAGTTCTTC.